Each of the 30 T cell receptor beta chains below was sequenced from the same sample in a study of cytomegalovirus exposure and HLA in healthy donors. Assay used: immunoSEQ multiplex PCR; TCRdb lists only in-frame clones, some missing. This sample has approximately 270,000 clones, with about 88% found just once. Sequencing input: PBMCs. These receptors were taken from a man aged 18 to 30 in good health and CMV-seropositive.

The V call is TRBV5-1, the J call TRBJ2-7; D is perhaps TRBD1 (5 bases). V lost 4 bases to trimming and J lost 1 base, with 12 bases between them. Germline lookup yields CDR1 SGHRS and CDR2 YFSETQ. CDR3 length equals 14 residues. The DNA for the CDR3 is TGCGCCAGCAGCGCTTCAGGGATTTCCTACGAGCAGTACTTC. Its translation: CASSASGISYEQYF.

CDR3 sequence (DNA): TGTGCCAGCAGTGAGAACCCCGATTCGAACACTGAAGCTTTCTTT. Its translation: CASSENPDSNTEAFF. The chain links TRBV2 to TRBJ1-1, with unresolved D. CDR3 length equals 15 residues. Germline-derived CDR1 and CDR2 are SNHLY and FYNNEI. Trimming shortened V by 3 bases and J by 1 base, and 12 bases separated the two germline ends.

The rearrangement uses TRBV5-1 and TRBJ2-5; 8 bases align to TRBD1. The V gene end was trimmed by 7 bases and the J gene end by 2 bases; junction bases not matched to a gene: 10. The CDR3 contains 15 residues. Germline-derived CDR1 and CDR2 are SGHRS and YFSETQ. CDR3 in DNA: TGCGCCAGCGGAAACAGGGGGGATTCACAAGAGACCCAGTACTTC. Translation: CASGNRGDSQETQYF.

The chain carries TRBV9 and TRBJ2-7, with TRBD2 matching over 7 bases. CDR1 is SGDLS, CDR2 YYNGEE, per germline. V dropped 1 base and J dropped 2; count of bases not matched to a gene: 3. The CDR3 is 14 residues long. In DNA form, the CDR3 reads TGTGCCAGCAGCGTAACCGGACTAGCCTACGAGCAGTACTTC. Translated: CASSVTGLAYEQYF.

The chain is built from TRBV9 and TRBJ2-1, with 8 bases that match TRBD2. The CDR3 is 15 residues long. V lost 0 bases to trimming and J lost 5 bases; unmatched junction nucleotides: 4. CDR1 is SGDLS, CDR2 YYNGEE, per germline. This CDR3 reads CASSVGTSGNNEQFF. CDR3 sequence (DNA): TGTGCCAGCAGCGTAGGTACTAGCGGTAACAATGAGCAGTTCTTC.

The V call is TRBV23-1, the J call TRBJ2-1, with D hard to call. TRBV23-1 is identified as an open reading frame with a role that is uncertain. V was clipped by 9 bases and J by 8 bases, with 32 bases between them. The CDR3 has 18 amino acids. The CDR3 coding sequence is TGCGCCAGTTTCGGCCGAACTCTCATGACGCCTAATAATGATGAGCAGTTCTTC. Protein: CASFGRTLMTPNNDEQFF.

V gene TRBV4-1 combines with J gene TRBJ2-7; 12 bases fit TRBD1. J gave up 7 bases and V 4 bases, and 8 bases lay outside the gene matches. Looked up from germline, CDR1 is MGHRA and CDR2 is YSYEKL. The CDR3 totals 15 residues. The CDR3 loop is CASSRLGQGAEEQYF. CDR3 sequence (DNA): TGCGCCAGCAGCCGCCTGGGACAGGGGGCGGAAGAGCAGTACTTC.

A few counts support this clone. The chain combines TRBV5-4 with TRBJ2-7; D is perhaps TRBD2 (6 bases). Germline V gene lookup returns CDR1 SGHNT and CDR2 YYREEE (reference sequence). With 3 bases removed from V and 11 bases from J, the gap between germline ends came to 18 bases. The CDR3 contains 13 residues. CDR3 in DNA: TGTGCCAGCAGCTCGACTGTGGGCGGGACCGAGTACTTC. Its translation is CASSSTVGGTEYF.

The CDR3 protein is CASSYGLAGVGETQYF. The CDR3, as DNA: TGCGCCAGCAGCTATGGACTAGCGGGAGTAGGCGAGACCCAGTACTTC. The J gene is TRBJ2-5, the V gene TRBV5-1; 13 bases are a match to TRBD2. CDR1 SGHRS and CDR2 YFSETQ come from the germline V gene. This CDR3 contains 16 residues. J gave up 5 bases and V 3 bases, and 7 bases lay outside the gene matches.

The chain combines TRBV18 with TRBJ2-1; D assignment may be TRBD1 or TRBD2 (5 bases each). The germline CDR1 and CDR2 sequences are KGHSH and LQKENI. The CDR3 covers 15 residues. The ends were cut back, 1 base at V and 7 bases at J, with 14 bases in the middle. CDR3 DNA: TGTGCCAGCTCACCACAGGGGAGTAATGGGAATGAGCAGTTCTTC. It specifies CASSPQGSNGNEQFF.

The chain uses TRBV27 and TRBJ1-4; no reliable D call. CDR3 length equals 13 residues. V lost 3 bases and J lost 0, with 2 bases in between. Germline-derived CDR1 and CDR2 are MNHEY and SMNVEV (reference sequence). As DNA, the CDR3 is TGTGCCAGCAGTTTTTCAACTAATGAAAAACTGTTTTTT. Translating gives CASSFSTNEKLFF.

This clone appeared a few times. The rearrangement joins TRBV2 to TRBJ1-1; no reliable D call. The CDR3 loop spans 14 amino acids. CDR1 is SNHLY, CDR2 FYNNEI, per germline. Deletions cut 7 bases from V and 0 bases from J, with 12 bases between. The CDR3 loop is CASTETQLNTEAFF. The CDR3 DNA is TGTGCCAGCACCGAAACACAGCTGAACACTGAAGCTTTCTTT.

This CDR3 reads CASSPRRETQYF. CDR3 sequence (DNA): TGTGCCAGCAGTCCAAGGAGAGAGACCCAGTACTTC. The rearrangement joins TRBV27 to TRBJ2-5; D is ambiguous. V was clipped by 5 bases and J by 4 bases, with 8 bases between them. The CDR3 is made up of 12 amino acids. In germline, CDR1 is MNHEY, CDR2 SMNVEV (reference sequence).

The chain couples TRBV7-6 to TRBJ2-5; D call uncertain. Trimming pared 5 bases from V and 1 base from J, leaving 14 bases between. CDR1 is SGHVS, CDR2 FNYEAQ, per germline. CDR3 length: 15 residues. CDR3 nucleotide sequence: TGTGCCAGCAGCAAGACCCGACTTTCCCAAGAGACCCAGTACTTC. As protein: CASSKTRLSQETQYF.

V gene TRBV25-1 combines with J gene TRBJ1-2; D uncertain. Per the germline V gene, CDR1 is MGHDK and CDR2 is SYGVNS. This CDR3 comprises 11 residues. V lost 8 bases and J lost 8, with 12 bases in between. The CDR3 DNA reads as TGTGCCAGCCGGAGTATAGGGGGCTACACCTTC. This codes for CASRSIGGYTF.

The CDR3 DNA is TGTGCCAGCAGTGAGGGGACAGGGAGCGGCACAGATACGCAGTATTTT. Translation: CASSEGTGSGTDTQYF. V usage is TRBV6-4 and J usage is TRBJ2-3; 9 bases map to TRBD1. V trimming: 3 bases; J trimming: 1 base; junction bases outside the gene matches: 5. CDR3 length: 16 amino acids. Germline CDR1 is MRHNA and CDR2 is SNTAGT.

In the case of this clone: Germline is not matched at one junction end, which may reflect a read error. V and J are TRBV6-5 and TRBJ1-2; TRBD1 aligns across 8 bases. CDR1 is MNHEY and CDR2 is SVGAGI in the germline V gene. This CDR3 is 13 amino acids long. CDR3 sequence (DNA): TGTGCCAGCAGAGAACAGGGGGACCCAAGAGTTTCCTTC. Its protein is CASREQGDPRVSF.

The J gene is TRBJ2-7, the V gene TRBV6-5, with D hard to call. Germline CDR1 is MNHEY and CDR2 is SVGAGI. This CDR3 has 14 residues. Trimming removed 4 bases at V and 3 bases at J, with 13 bases between. CDR3 DNA: TGTGCCAGCAGTTCCAACCTGGGAAACTACGAGCAGTACTTC. It yields the protein CASSSNLGNYEQYF.

This rearrangement joins TRBV5-1 to TRBJ1-2, with TRBD1 as a possible D gene (5 bases). CDR1 and CDR2 from the germline V gene are SGHRS and YFSETQ. CDR3 size: 15 residues. V lost 0 bases, J lost 4 bases, and 13 bases lay in between. The chain's CDR3 is CASSLEAGMGYGYTF. Written as DNA, the CDR3 is TGCGCCAGCAGCTTGGAGGCAGGGATGGGCTATGGCTACACCTTC.

The J gene is TRBJ2-7, the V gene TRBV4-3; 12 bases agree with TRBD2. J gave up 2 bases and V 1 base, and 3 bases lay outside the gene matches. This CDR3 has 16 amino acids. Per the germline V gene, CDR1 is LGHNA and CDR2 is YSLEER. CDR3 loop: CASSQGTSGITYEQYF. CDR3 nucleotides: TGCGCCAGCAGCCAAGGGACTAGCGGGATCACCTACGAGCAGTACTTC.

The chain combines TRBV6-6 with TRBJ2-7, with D possibly being TRBD2 (6 bases). This CDR3 comprises 13 residues. Germline CDR1 and CDR2: MNHNY and SVGAGI (reference sequence). Trimming cost V 3 bases and J 7 bases, with 13 bases left between them. CDR3 region: CASSYREAVEQYF. The CDR3 DNA is TGTGCCAGCAGTTATAGGGAGGCCGTTGAGCAGTACTTC.

The chain uses TRBV6-1 and TRBJ2-1; TRBD2 agrees at 8 bases. V shed 7 bases, J shed 5 bases, and the junction held 7 bases outside the gene matches. This CDR3 spans 14 amino acids. Germline-derived CDR1 and CDR2 are MNHNS and SASEGT. The CDR3: CASTGGRNDNEQFF. The CDR3 nucleotides are TGTGCCAGCACAGGCGGGAGGAATGACAATGAGCAGTTCTTC.

This clone was counted once. This chain uses TRBV6-5 with TRBJ2-1; D is possibly TRBD2 (5 bases). V lost 0 bases and J 8 bases, leaving 17 bases between the germline ends. Looked up from germline, CDR1 is MNHEY and CDR2 is SVGAGI. This CDR3 spans 16 amino acids. The CDR3 is CASSYSLSGSGDEQFF. The CDR3 nucleotides read TGTGCCAGCAGTTACTCCCTATCGGGGAGTGGCGATGAGCAGTTCTTC.

The chain has TRBV27 and TRBJ2-7; 7 bases align to TRBD1. V lost 0 bases, J lost 1 base, and 6 bases stayed unmatched. Looked up from germline, CDR1 is MNHEY and CDR2 is SMNVEV (reference sequence). The CDR3 length is 16 residues. The DNA of the CDR3 is TGTGCCAGCAGTTTATCAGGGGGCAGGATATCCTACGAGCAGTACTTC. It codes for CASSLSGGRISYEQYF.

This chain connects TRBV6-1 to TRBJ2-1; D gene unclear. V dropped 7 bases and J dropped 0 bases, with 10 bases sitting between them. Per the germline V gene, CDR1 is MNHNS and CDR2 is SASEGT. This CDR3 has 14 amino acids. The CDR3 loop reads CASILASSYNEQFF. Here the CDR3 DNA reads TGTGCCAGCATTCTGGCGAGCTCCTACAATGAGCAGTTCTTC.

V is TRBV9 and J is TRBJ2-1; D gene unclear. Germline V gene sequence: CDR1 SGDLS, CDR2 YYNGEE. V was trimmed by 0 bases and J by 3 bases, leaving 4 bases between them. The CDR3 covers 13 residues. CDR3 in amino acids: CASSVDDYNEQFF. CDR3 nucleotides: TGTGCCAGCAGCGTAGACGACTACAATGAGCAGTTCTTC.

The rearrangement joins TRBV15 to TRBJ1-5; D remains unclear. This CDR3 is built from 17 residues. Germline V gene lookup returns CDR1 LNHNV and CDR2 YYDKDF (reference sequence). Trimming left V 5 bases short and J 2 bases short, with 19 bases between. The DNA for the CDR3 is TGTGCCACCAGCGGAACACCCATGGACGGGCGCAATCAGCCCCAGCATTTT. Encoded protein: CATSGTPMDGRNQPQHF.

V is TRBV5-1 and J is TRBJ2-7, with D possibly being TRBD1 or TRBD2 (5 bases each). V was shortened by 0 bases and J by 0 bases, with 13 bases between the two germline ends. The CDR3 totals 16 residues. In germline, CDR1 is SGHRS, CDR2 YFSETQ. In DNA, the CDR3 is TGCGCCAGCAGCTTGGCCGGGACCGGAAGCTCCTACGAGCAGTACTTC. It translates to CASSLAGTGSSYEQYF.

CDR3 bases: TGCGCCAGCAGCTTGGGTCGAGGACAGGGATTCACAGATACGCAGTATTTT. Encoded protein: CASSLGRGQGFTDTQYF. The chain is built from TRBV5-1 and TRBJ2-3; 8 bases fit TRBD1. Trimming at V came to 0 bases and at J to 2 bases, leaving 8 bases not matched to a gene. The germline V gene encodes CDR1 SGHRS and CDR2 YFSETQ. CDR3 length: 17 residues.

This clone was picked up one time. This chain links TRBV5-4 with TRBJ2-1, with 8 bases matching TRBD2. Losses at the gene ends were 5 bases for V and 6 bases for J; bases not matched to a gene: 10. The CDR3 totals 15 residues. From germline, CDR1 is SGHNT and CDR2 YYREEE (reference sequence). CDR3 bases: TGTGCCAGCAGGGTGGGACTAGATTTAGGCAATGAGCAGTTCTTC. This gives the protein CASRVGLDLGNEQFF.